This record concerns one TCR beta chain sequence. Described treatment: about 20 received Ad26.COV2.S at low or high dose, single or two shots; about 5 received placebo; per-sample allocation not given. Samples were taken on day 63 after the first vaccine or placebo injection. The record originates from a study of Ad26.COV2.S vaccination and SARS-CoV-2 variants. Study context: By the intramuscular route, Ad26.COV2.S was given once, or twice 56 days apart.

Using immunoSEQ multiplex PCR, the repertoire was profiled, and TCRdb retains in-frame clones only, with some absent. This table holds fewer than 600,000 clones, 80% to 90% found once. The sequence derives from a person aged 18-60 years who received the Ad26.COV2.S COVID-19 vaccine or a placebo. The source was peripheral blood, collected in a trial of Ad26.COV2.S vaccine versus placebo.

CDR3 region: CASSQGRSDGSEQYF. The CDR3 DNA is TGCGCCAGCAGCCAAGGTCGGTCGGACGGGAGCGAGCAGTACTTC. The J gene is TRBJ2-7, the V gene TRBV4-3, with D tentatively TRBD2 (6 bases). The germline V and J ends were trimmed by 1 base and 6 bases, with 16 bases remaining between them. This CDR3 region has 15 residues. Germline CDR1 and CDR2: LGHNA and YSLEER.